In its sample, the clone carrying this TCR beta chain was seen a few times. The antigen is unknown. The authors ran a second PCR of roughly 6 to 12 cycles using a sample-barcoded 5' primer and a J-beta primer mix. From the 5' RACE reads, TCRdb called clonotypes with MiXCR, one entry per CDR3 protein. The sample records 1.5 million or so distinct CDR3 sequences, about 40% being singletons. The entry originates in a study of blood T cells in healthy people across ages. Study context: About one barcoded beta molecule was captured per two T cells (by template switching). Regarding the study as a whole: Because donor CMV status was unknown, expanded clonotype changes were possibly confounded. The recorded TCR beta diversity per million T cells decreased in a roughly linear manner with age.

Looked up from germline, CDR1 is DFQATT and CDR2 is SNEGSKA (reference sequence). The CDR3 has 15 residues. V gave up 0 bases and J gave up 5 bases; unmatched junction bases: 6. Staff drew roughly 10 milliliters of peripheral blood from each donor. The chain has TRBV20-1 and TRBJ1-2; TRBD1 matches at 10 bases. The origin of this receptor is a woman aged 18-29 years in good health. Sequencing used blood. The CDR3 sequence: CSAREWDRGEYGYTF. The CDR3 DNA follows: TGCAGTGCTAGAGAATGGGACAGGGGAGAGTATGGCTACACCTTC.